Listed below are T cell receptor beta chains from one sample, sequenced in a study of T cell responses to AZD1222 COVID-19 vaccine. TCRdb's copy holds only in-frame clones and misses some; the assay was immunoSEQ multiplex PCR. The sample lists roughly 80,000 clones; roughly 86% were seen once. Sequenced here: peripheral blood, sampled on day 0 of MenACWY control vaccination. These receptors came from an adult in good health. CDR3s include the opening cysteine and the closing phenylalanine or tryptophan. Fields, in order: V gene, D gene, clone size, J gene, CDR3 protein, CDR3 DNA. The D gene is left open where the match is weak. Clone size is given for some rows only: seen once, a few or many times, or a class if the clone is expanded.

TRBV7-2,TRBD2,NA,TRBJ2-2,CASRIGTSGTGELFF,TGTGCCAGCAGGATCGGGACTAGTGGTACCGGGGAGCTGTTTTTT
TRBV5-6,TRBD1,NA,TRBJ1-1,CASRSGTAKAFF,TGTGCCAGCAGATCCGGGACAGCAAAAGCTTTCTTT
TRBV11-2,NA,NA,TRBJ1-6,CASSLAPGVNSPLHF,TGTGCCAGCAGCTTAGCCCCGGGTGTTAACTCACCCCTCCACTTT
TRBV19,NA,NA,TRBJ2-1,CASTQAGVSYNEQFF,TGTGCCAGTACTCAAGCAGGGGTTTCCTACAATGAGCAGTTCTTC
TRBV7-9,NA,NA,TRBJ1-2,CASRPGEAHYGYTF,TGTGCCAGCAGACCCGGGGAAGCCCACTATGGCTACACCTTC
TRBV9,NA,NA,TRBJ2-1,CASTVGGGPSIYNEQFF,TGTGCCAGCACCGTAGGGGGGGGGCCCTCAATTTACAATGAGCAGTTCTTC
TRBV18,NA,few,TRBJ2-6,CASSSFYSGANVLTF,TGTGCCAGCTCATCATTTTACTCTGGGGCCAACGTCCTGACTTTC
TRBV28,NA,NA,TRBJ1-4,CASSSPVGGIEKLFF,TGTGCCAGCAGTTCCCCCGTGGGGGGGATCGAAAAACTGTTTTTT
TRBV23-1,NA,NA,TRBJ1-1,CASSQSGNWRLGGSMNTEAFF,TGCGCCAGCAGTCAATCGGGGAATTGGCGGTTAGGGGGATCCATGAACACTGAAGCTTTCTTT
TRBV2,NA,NA,TRBJ2-7,CASSDRTAYEQYF,TGTGCCAGCAGTGACAGGACCGCCTACGAGCAGTACTTC
TRBV9,NA,NA,TRBJ2-7,CASSVGTGSSYEQYF,TGTGCCAGCAGCGTAGGTACAGGGAGCTCCTACGAGCAGTACTTC
TRBV3-1/TRBV3-2,NA,NA,TRBJ2-3,CASSMGAGLSTDTQYF,TGTGCCAGCAGCATGGGGGCGGGGCTAAGCACAGATACGCAGTATTTT
TRBV19,NA,NA,TRBJ1-6,CASKIRQAPNSPLHF,TGTGCCAGTAAAATTCGACAGGCTCCTAATTCACCCCTCCACTTT
TRBV7-9,NA,few,TRBJ1-1,CASSEEGVGTEAFF,TGTGCCAGCAGCGAAGAAGGGGTTGGCACTGAAGCTTTCTTT
TRBV6-6,TRBD1,once,TRBJ2-3,CASRIRGNQGTQYF,TGTGCCAGCAGAATCAGGGGGAATCAGGGTACGCAGTATTTT
TRBV5-4,TRBD1,NA,TRBJ1-6,CASSFGTVGSPLHF,TGTGCCAGCAGCTTCGGGACAGTAGGTTCACCCCTCCACTTT
TRBV9,NA,NA,TRBJ2-5,CASSTGGPSETQYF,TGTGCCAGCAGCACTGGGGGCCCCTCAGAGACCCAGTACTTC
TRBV20-1,NA,NA,TRBJ1-2,CSARMLRGYTF,TGCAGTGCTAGGATGCTGAGGGGCTACACCTTC
TRBV18,NA,once,TRBJ1-1,CASSPPQGSGGMNTEAFF,TGTGCCAGCTCACCACCACAGGGTAGCGGGGGCATGAACACTGAAGCTTTCTTT
TRBV7-8,NA,NA,TRBJ1-5,CASSRHGLSQPQHF,TGTGCCAGCAGCCGCCACGGTCTCAGTCAGCCCCAGCATTTT
TRBV19,TRBD1,NA,TRBJ1-4,CASSTRQGENEKLFF,TGTGCCAGTAGTACCCGACAGGGGGAGAATGAAAAACTGTTTTTT
TRBV29-1,TRBD1,NA,TRBJ1-5,CSVETGDNQPQHF,TGCAGCGTGGAGACAGGGGACAATCAGCCCCAGCATTTT
TRBV11-1,NA,NA,TRBJ2-2,CASSSRTAGELFF,TGTGCCAGCAGCTCCCGAACGGCCGGGGAGCTGTTTTTT
TRBV6-5,TRBD1,NA,TRBJ2-7,CASSYSGTELEQYF,TGTGCCAGCAGTTACTCAGGGACAGAATTGGAGCAGTACTTC
TRBV20-1,NA,NA,TRBJ2-1,CSAVRNEQFF,TGCAGTGCTGTCCGCAATGAGCAGTTCTTC
TRBV19,TRBD1,NA,TRBJ1-4,CASSTLDRAEKLFF,TGTGCCAGTAGTACCCTTGACAGGGCGGAAAAACTGTTTTTT
TRBV12-3/TRBV12-4,NA,NA,TRBJ1-2,CASNLGSTGGYTF,TGTGCCAGCAATCTAGGCTCGACGGGGGGCTACACCTTC
TRBV7-9,NA,NA,TRBJ1-2,CASSLGAGNYGYTF,TGTGCCAGCAGCTTAGGGGCAGGGAACTATGGCTACACCTTC
TRBV28,NA,NA,TRBJ1-2,CASSLYQGNYGYTF,TGTGCCAGCAGTTTATATCAGGGGAACTATGGCTACACCTTC
TRBV7-3,NA,NA,TRBJ2-7,CASSLEGQSSYEQYF,TGTGCCAGCAGCTTGGAGGGACAGAGCTCCTACGAGCAGTACTTC
TRBV5-5,TRBD1,NA,TRBJ2-5,CASSRQGETQYF,TGTGCCAGCAGTCGACAGGGTGAGACCCAGTACTTC
TRBV30,NA,NA,TRBJ1-4,CAWSVEAPGEKLFF,TGTGCCTGGAGTGTAGAGGCCCCAGGTGAAAAACTGTTTTTT
TRBV19,NA,few,TRBJ2-1,CASSIGASNEQFF,TGTGCCAGTAGTATAGGGGCTAGCAATGAGCAGTTCTTC
TRBV27,NA,NA,TRBJ2-1,CASSLGPGTYNEQFF,TGTGCCAGCAGTTTAGGGCCAGGTACCTACAATGAGCAGTTCTTC
TRBV5-4,NA,NA,TRBJ1-4,CASSLSTSTNEKLFF,TGTGCCAGCAGCTTGTCCACGTCAACTAATGAAAAACTGTTTTTT
TRBV7-9,NA,NA,TRBJ1-2,CASSESRNYGYTF,TGTGCCAGCAGCGAGTCGAGAAACTATGGCTACACCTTC
TRBV4-3,NA,NA,TRBJ1-6,CASSQGSEWSYNSPLHF,TGCGCCAGCAGCCAGGGATCGGAGTGGTCCTATAATTCACCCCTCCACTTT
TRBV11-3,TRBD1,NA,TRBJ1-3,CASSLEGTGNTIYF,TGTGCCAGCAGCTTAGAAGGGACAGGGAACACCATATATTTT
TRBV7-2,NA,NA,TRBJ1-5,CASSFYRDSNQPQHF,TGTGCCAGCAGCTTTTACAGGGATAGCAATCAGCCCCAGCATTTT
TRBV19,TRBD2,NA,TRBJ2-7,CASSMTSSSHEQYF,TGTGCCAGTAGTATGACTAGCAGCTCCCACGAGCAGTACTTC
TRBV5-4,TRBD2,NA,TRBJ2-4,CASSSGLAGVDIQYF,TGTGCCAGCAGCTCCGGACTAGCGGGGGTCGACATTCAGTACTTC